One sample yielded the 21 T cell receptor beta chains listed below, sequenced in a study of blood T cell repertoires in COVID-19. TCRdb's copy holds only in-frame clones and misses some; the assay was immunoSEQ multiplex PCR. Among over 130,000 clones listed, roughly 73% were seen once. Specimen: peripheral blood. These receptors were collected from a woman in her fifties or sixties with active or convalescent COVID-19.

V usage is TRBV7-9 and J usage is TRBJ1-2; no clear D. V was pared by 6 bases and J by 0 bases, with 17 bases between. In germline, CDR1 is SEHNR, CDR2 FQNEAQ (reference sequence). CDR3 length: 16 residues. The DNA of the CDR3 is TGTGCCAGCAGACCAGTTTTTGGCACCGCTAACTATGGCTACACCTTC. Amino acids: CASRPVFGTANYGYTF.

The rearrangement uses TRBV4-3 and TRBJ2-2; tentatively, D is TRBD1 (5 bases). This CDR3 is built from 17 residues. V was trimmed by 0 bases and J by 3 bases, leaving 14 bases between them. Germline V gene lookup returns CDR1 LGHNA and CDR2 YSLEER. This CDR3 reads CASSQERDSLYTGELFF. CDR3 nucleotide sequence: TGCGCCAGCAGCCAAGAACGAGACAGCCTTTACACCGGGGAGCTGTTTTTT.

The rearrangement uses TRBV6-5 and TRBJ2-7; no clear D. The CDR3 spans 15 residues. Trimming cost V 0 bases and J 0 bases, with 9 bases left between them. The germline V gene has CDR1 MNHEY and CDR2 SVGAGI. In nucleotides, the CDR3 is TGTGCCAGCAGTTACTCTGGGCAGAGCTCCTACGAGCAGTACTTC. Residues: CASSYSGQSSYEQYF.

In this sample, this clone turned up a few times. CDR3 amino acids: CASSQDRDTGEQFF. The CDR3 nucleotides are TGTGCCAGCAGCCAAGATCGGGACACCGGTGAGCAGTTCTTC. The chain employs TRBV3-1 (or the pseudogene TRBV3-2) and TRBJ2-1, with D possibly matching TRBD1 (6 bases). V was clipped by 0 bases and J by 9 bases, with 12 bases between them. This CDR3 is built from 14 residues. The V gene's germline CDR1 is LGHDT and CDR2 YNNKEL (reference sequence).

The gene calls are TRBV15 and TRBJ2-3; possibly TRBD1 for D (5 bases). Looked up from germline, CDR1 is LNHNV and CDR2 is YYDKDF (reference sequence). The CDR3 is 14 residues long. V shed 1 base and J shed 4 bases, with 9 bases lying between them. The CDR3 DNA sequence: TGTGCCACCAGCAGAGGGATCAGGGCAGATACGCAGTATTTT. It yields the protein CATSRGIRADTQYF. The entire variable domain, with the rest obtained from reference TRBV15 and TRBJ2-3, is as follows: DAMVIQNPRYQVTQFGKPVTLSCSQTLNHNVMYWYQQKSSQAPKLLFHYYDKDFNNEADTPDNFQSRRPNTSFCFLDIRSPGLGDTAMYLCATSRGIRADTQYFGPGTRLTVL.

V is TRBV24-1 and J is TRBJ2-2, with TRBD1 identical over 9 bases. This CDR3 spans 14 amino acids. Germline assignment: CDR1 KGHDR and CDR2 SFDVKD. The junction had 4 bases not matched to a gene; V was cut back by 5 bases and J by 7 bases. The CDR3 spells CATSGTGGIGELFF. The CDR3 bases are TGTGCCACCAGTGGAACAGGGGGCATCGGGGAGCTGTTTTTT.

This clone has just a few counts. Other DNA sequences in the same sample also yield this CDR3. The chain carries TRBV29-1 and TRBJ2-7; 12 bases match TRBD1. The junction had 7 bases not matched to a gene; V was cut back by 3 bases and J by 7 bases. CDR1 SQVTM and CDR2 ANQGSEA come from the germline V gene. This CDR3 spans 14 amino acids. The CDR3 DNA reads TGCAGCGTTGAGAGGGGACAGGGGGCGGGTGAGCAGTACTTC. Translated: CSVERGQGAGEQYF.

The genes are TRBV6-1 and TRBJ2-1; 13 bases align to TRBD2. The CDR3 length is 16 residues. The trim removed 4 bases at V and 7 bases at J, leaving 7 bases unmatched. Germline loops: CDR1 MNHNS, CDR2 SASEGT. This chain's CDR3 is CASSALLAGGPNEQFF. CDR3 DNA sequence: TGTGCCAGCAGTGCCCTACTAGCGGGAGGGCCTAATGAGCAGTTCTTC.

The CDR3 loop reads CASSLFLRGRGANVLTF. DNA of the CDR3: TGTGCCAGCAGTTTATTTCTCCGGGGTCGAGGGGCCAACGTCCTGACTTTC. The chain couples TRBV28 to TRBJ2-6; tentative D call: TRBD2 (5 bases). Trimming removed 1 base at V and 4 bases at J, with 14 bases between. The germline V gene has CDR1 MDHEN and CDR2 SYDVKM. The CDR3 is made up of 17 amino acids.

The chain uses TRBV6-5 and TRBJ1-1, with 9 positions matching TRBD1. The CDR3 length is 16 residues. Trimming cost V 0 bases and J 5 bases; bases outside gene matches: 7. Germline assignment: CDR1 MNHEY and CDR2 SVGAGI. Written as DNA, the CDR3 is TGTGCCAGCAGTTACTCCACAGGGGGCGGGATGACTGAAGCTTTCTTT. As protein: CASSYSTGGGMTEAFF.

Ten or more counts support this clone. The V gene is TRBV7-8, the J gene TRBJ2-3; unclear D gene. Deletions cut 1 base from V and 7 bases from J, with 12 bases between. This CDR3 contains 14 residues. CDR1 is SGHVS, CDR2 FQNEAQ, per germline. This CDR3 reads CASSLESYLNTQYF. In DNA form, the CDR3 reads TGTGCCAGCAGCTTAGAGAGCTATCTTAATACGCAGTATTTT.

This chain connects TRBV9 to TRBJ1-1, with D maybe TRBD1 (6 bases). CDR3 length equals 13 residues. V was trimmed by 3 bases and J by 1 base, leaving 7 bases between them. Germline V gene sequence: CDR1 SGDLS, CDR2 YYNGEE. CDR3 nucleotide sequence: TGTGCCAGCAGCGAGGGACAGAACACTGAAGCTTTCTTT. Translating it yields CASSEGQNTEAFF.

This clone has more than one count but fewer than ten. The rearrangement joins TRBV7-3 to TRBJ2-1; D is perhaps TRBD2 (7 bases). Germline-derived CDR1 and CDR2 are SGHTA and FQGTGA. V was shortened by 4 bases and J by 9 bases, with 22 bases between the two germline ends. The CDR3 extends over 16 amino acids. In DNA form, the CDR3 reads TGTGCCAGCAGCTCTACGGCTTCGCGGGGGCGGGGTGAGCAGTTCTTC. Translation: CASSSTASRGRGEQFF.

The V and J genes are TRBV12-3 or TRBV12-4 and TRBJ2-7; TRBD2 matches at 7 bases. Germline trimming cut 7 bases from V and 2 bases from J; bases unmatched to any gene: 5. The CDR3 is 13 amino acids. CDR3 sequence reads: CASTRGDPYEQYF. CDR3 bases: TGTGCCAGCACCCGGGGGGACCCCTACGAGCAGTACTTC.

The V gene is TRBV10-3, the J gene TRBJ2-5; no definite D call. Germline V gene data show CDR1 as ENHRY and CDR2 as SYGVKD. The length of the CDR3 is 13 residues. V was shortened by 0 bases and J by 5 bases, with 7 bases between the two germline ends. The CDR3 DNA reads TGTGCCATCAGTGAGTCGCGGTGGGAGACCCAGTACTTC. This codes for CAISESRWETQYF.

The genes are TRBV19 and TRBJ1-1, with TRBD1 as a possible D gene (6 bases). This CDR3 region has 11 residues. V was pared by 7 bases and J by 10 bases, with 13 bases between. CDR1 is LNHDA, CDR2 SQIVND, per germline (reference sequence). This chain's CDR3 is CASTAGVLAFF. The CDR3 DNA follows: TGTGCCAGTACTGCAGGGGTCTTAGCTTTCTTT.

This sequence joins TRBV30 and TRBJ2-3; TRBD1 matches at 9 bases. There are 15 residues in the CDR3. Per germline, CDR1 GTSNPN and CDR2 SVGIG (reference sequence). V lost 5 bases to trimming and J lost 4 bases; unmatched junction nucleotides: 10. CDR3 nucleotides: TGTGCCTGGGGGTCGGGACAGGGATTCGCAGATACGCAGTATTTT. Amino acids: CAWGSGQGFADTQYF.

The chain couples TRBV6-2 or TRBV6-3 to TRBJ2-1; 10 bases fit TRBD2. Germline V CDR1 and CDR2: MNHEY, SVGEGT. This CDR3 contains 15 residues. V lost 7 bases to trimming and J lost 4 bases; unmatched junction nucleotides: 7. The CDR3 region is CASTPAGGPYNEQFF. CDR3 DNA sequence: TGTGCCAGCACCCCAGCGGGGGGGCCTTACAATGAGCAGTTCTTC.

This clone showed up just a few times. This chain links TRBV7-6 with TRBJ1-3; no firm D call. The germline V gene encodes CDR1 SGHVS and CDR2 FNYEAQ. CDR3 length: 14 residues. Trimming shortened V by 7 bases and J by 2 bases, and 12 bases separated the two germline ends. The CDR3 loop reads CASKRNKAGNTIYF. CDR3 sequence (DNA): TGTGCCAGCAAGAGGAACAAGGCTGGAAACACCATATATTTT.

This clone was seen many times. This CDR3 reads CASSLGAGEMYF. CDR3 coding DNA: TGTGCCAGCAGCTTAGGAGCGGGAGAAATGTACTTC. The genes are TRBV7-3 and TRBJ2-7, with 8 bases lining up with TRBD2. The CDR3 is 12 residues long. Germline V gene lookup returns CDR1 SGHTA and CDR2 FQGTGA. Trimming took 2 bases from V and 12 from J; bases not matched to a gene: 6.

The chain's CDR3 is CASSLSGPNTEAFF. The DNA of the CDR3 is TGCGCCAGCAGCTTGTCAGGGCCGAACACTGAAGCTTTCTTT. The rearrangement joins TRBV5-1 to TRBJ1-1; weak D call: TRBD1 (5 bases). This CDR3 has 14 residues. Germline V CDR1 and CDR2: SGHRS, YFSETQ. The V end lost 1 base, the J end lost 1 base, and 8 bases lay between the germline ends. Complete variable domain (other parts from reference TRBV5-1 and TRBJ1-1): KAGVTQTPRYLIKTRGQQVTLSCSPISGHRSVSWYQQTPGQGLQFLFEYFSETQRNKGNFPGRFSGRQFSNSRSEMNVSTLELGDSALYLCASSLSGPNTEAFFGQGTRLTVV.